One sample yielded the 13 T cell receptor beta chains listed below, sequenced in a study of CXCR3-negative and CXCR3-positive naive CD8 T cells. It was by 5' RACE with UMI labels that the TRB cDNA libraries were prepared. TCRdb re-called the 5' RACE reads and gives one entry per CDR3 protein, without DNA. The sample has around 130,000 distinct CDR3 sequences. These receptors' targets are unknown. Findings of the study overall: Naive cells positive for CXCR3 carried more hydrophobic TRB CDR3s than CXCR3-negative ones.

Material: naive CXCR3+ CD8+ T cells from blood. Noted subset: CD45RO-CCR7+CD27+CD95- naive CD8+ T cells expressing CXCR3 (TNR3+). The receptors come from a human donor in good health. Some clones in this sample may be carry-over from other donors' samples.

The gene calls are TRBV9 and TRBJ2-1; TCRdb's D call of TRBD2 is untestable without DNA. Germline CDR1 SGDLS, CDR2 YYNGEE. The CDR3 sequence is 15 residues long. CDR3 sequence: CASTRSGLGYNEQFF.

This chain links TRBV3-1 with TRBJ2-3; the D call from TCRdb, TRBD1, cannot be confirmed without DNA. The CDR3 runs to 21 residues. CDR1 is LGHDT and CDR2 is YNNKEL in the germline V gene (reference sequence). CDR3 residues: CASSQVRRGYDSKPNTDTQYF.

The V call is TRBV27, the J call TRBJ1-1; TCRdb designates TRBD1, a call that cannot be tested without DNA. Germline CDR1 MNHEY, CDR2 SMNVEV (reference sequence). The CDR3 totals 13 residues. The CDR3 protein is CASSLTGVQEAFF.

This rearrangement joins TRBV29-1 to TRBJ2-3; absent DNA, TCRdb's TRBD1 call cannot be checked. Germline V lookup: CDR1 SQVTM, CDR2 ANQGSEA. The CDR3 loop spans 14 amino acids. CDR3: CSVEDRQSTDTQYF.

The genes are TRBV6-6 and TRBJ2-7; TCRdb calls TRBD1, which cannot be checked without DNA. This CDR3 has 16 residues. Germline V gene sequence: CDR1 MNHNY, CDR2 SVGAGI (reference sequence). CDR3 protein: CASSSLAGGNSYEQYF.

The chain is built from TRBV2 and TRBJ2-2; TCRdb gives TRBD1 as the D gene, but with no DNA this cannot be confirmed. The germline V gene has CDR1 SNHLY and CDR2 FYNNEI. The CDR3 length is 16 residues. The CDR3 sequence is CASSEARTGPTGELFF.

This rearrangement joins TRBV29-1 to TRBJ1-6. Germline assignment: CDR1 SQVTM and CDR2 ANQGSEA. This CDR3 has 14 residues. This CDR3 reads CSVEIAGSGSPLHF.

The chain uses TRBV19 and TRBJ2-1; TCRdb selects TRBD1, and the lack of DNA leaves this call unchecked. The germline gives CDR1 LNHDA, CDR2 SQIVND (reference sequence). The CDR3 runs 11 residues. This CDR3 reads CATGQIYEQFF.

The CDR3 sequence: CATAGQRVVPQHF. The gene calls are TRBV15 and TRBJ1-5; TCRdb's D gene call, TRBD1, goes unchecked for lack of DNA. CDR1 and CDR2 (germline): LNHNV, YYDKDF (reference sequence). The CDR3 totals 13 residues.

The V gene is TRBV29-1, the J gene TRBJ2-5; TCRdb designates TRBD2, a call that cannot be tested without DNA. This CDR3 has 14 residues. Germline V gene data show CDR1 as SQVTM and CDR2 as ANQGSEA. The CDR3: CSVVAWAPQETQYF.

The chain carries TRBV30 and TRBJ2-7. This CDR3 spans 12 amino acids. Germline CDR1 reads GTSNPN; CDR2 reads SVGIG (reference sequence). CDR3 region: CAWSLGNYEQYF.

The V and J genes are TRBV7-8 and TRBJ1-1. Germline CDR1 reads SGHVS; CDR2 reads FQNEAQ. The length of the CDR3 is 17 residues. CDR3: CASSFHPYGNSNTEAFF.

V gene TRBV7-9 combines with J gene TRBJ1-1. The germline V gene has CDR1 SEHNR and CDR2 FQNEAQ (reference sequence). The CDR3 has 13 amino acids. The chain's CDR3 is CASSVDENTEAFF.